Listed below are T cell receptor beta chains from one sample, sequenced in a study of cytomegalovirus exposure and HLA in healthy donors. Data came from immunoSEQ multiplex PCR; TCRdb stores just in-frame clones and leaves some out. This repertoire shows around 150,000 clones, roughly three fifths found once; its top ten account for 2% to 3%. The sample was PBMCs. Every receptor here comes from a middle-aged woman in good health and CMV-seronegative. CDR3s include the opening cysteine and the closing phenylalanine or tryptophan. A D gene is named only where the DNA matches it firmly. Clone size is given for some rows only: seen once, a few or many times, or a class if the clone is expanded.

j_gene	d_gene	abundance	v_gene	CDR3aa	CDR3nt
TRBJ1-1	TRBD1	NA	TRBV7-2	CASSRSGGENTEAFF	TGTGCCAGCAGCCGGTCAGGGGGAGAGAACACTGAAGCTTTCTTT
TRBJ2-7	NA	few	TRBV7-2	CASSFEATYEQYF	TGTGCCAGCAGCTTCGAGGCCACCTACGAGCAGTACTTC
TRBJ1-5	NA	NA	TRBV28	CASSLMGQGNQPQHF	TGTGCCAGCAGTTTGATGGGTCAGGGTAACCAGCCCCAGCATTTT
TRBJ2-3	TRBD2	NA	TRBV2	CASSDLAATDTQYF	TGTGCCAGCAGTGACCTAGCGGCCACAGATACGCAGTATTTT
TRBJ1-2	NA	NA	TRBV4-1	CASSQVVEGEDYGYTF	TGCGCCAGCAGCCAAGTAGTTGAGGGAGAGGACTATGGCTACACCTTC
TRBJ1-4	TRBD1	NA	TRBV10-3	CAISDSQGLGEKLFF	TGTGCCATCAGTGACTCACAGGGGCTTGGGGAAAAACTGTTTTTT
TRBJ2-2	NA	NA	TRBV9	CASSVSPAVNTGELFF	TGTGCCAGCAGCGTAAGTCCAGCGGTGAACACCGGGGAGCTGTTTTTT
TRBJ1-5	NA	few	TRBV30	CAWGTGSNQPQHF	TGTGCCTGGGGGACTGGGAGCAATCAGCCCCAGCATTTT
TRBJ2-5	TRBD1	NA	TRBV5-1	CASRRDREETQYF	TGCGCCAGTCGCCGGGACAGGGAAGAGACCCAGTACTTC
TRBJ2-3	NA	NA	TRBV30	CAWSVTLADTQYF	TGTGCCTGGAGTGTAACCCTAGCAGATACGCAGTATTTT
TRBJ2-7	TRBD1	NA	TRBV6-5	CASSYGTGRIDEQYF	TGTGCCAGCAGTTACGGGACAGGGAGGATCGACGAGCAGTACTTC
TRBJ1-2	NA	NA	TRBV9	CASSVEAQGVYGYTF	TGTGCCAGCAGCGTAGAAGCGCAGGGCGTCTATGGCTACACCTTC
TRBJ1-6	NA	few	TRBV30	CAWNRDNSPLHF	TGTGCCTGGAACAGAGATAATTCACCCCTCCACTTT
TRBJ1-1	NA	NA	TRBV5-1	CASSQDSRNTEAFF	TGCGCCAGCAGCCAAGACAGTAGGAACACTGAAGCTTTCTTT
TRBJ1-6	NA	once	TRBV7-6	CASSLARFYSPLHF	TGTGCCAGCAGCTTAGCGCGCTTCTATTCACCCCTCCACTTT
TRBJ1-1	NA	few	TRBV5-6	CASSPEQGPGVTEAFF	TGTGCCAGCAGCCCTGAACAGGGTCCCGGTGTCACTGAAGCTTTCTTT
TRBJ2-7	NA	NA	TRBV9	CASSPSGGTYEQYF	TGTGCCAGCAGCCCTTCTGGGGGCACCTACGAGCAGTACTTC
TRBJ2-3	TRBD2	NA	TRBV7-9	CASTLNILAGGVSTDTQYF	TGTGCCAGCACCCTGAATATCCTAGCGGGGGGTGTTAGCACAGATACGCAGTATTTT
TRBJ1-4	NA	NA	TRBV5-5	CASSSLGLLFF	TGTGCCAGCAGCTCACTCGGACTACTGTTTTTT
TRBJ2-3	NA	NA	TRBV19	CASSMEGAATQYF	TGTGCCAGTAGTATGGAAGGGGCAGCTACGCAGTATTTT
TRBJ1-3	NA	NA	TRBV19	CASRFTDKAGNTIYF	TGTGCCAGTAGGTTCACCGATAAAGCGGGAAACACCATATATTTT
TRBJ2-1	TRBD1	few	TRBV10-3	CAISDRDRGANEQFF	TGTGCCATCAGTGATCGGGACAGGGGTGCCAATGAGCAGTTCTTC